What follows are 17 T cell receptor beta chains derived from one specimen sequenced in a study of blood T cells in healthy people across ages. A second PCR of 7 to 11 cycles used a sample-barcoded 5' primer and a J-beta primer mix. TCRdb recomputed calls from the 5' RACE reads with MiXCR, one row per CDR3 protein. Here the sample spans about 1.6 million distinct CDR3 sequences, about 35% being singletons. The sequencing input was blood. The origin of the receptors is a woman aged 25 to 45 in good health.

The chain recombines TRBV9 with TRBJ2-1, with no clear D. The CDR3 has 15 amino acids. V dropped 3 bases and J dropped 6 bases, with 16 bases sitting between them. The germline V gene has CDR1 SGDLS and CDR2 YYNGEE. The DNA of the CDR3 is TGTGCCAGCAGCGCTACTCCCCGCCTCGCCAATGAGCAGTTCTTC. Its protein is CASSATPRLANEQFF.

This chain links TRBV5-4 with TRBJ1-1; no clear D gene. This CDR3 has 14 amino acids. The germline CDR1 and CDR2 sequences are SGHNT and YYREEE (reference sequence). The V gene lost 1 base and the J gene lost 0 bases, with 7 bases spanning the gap. Here the CDR3 reads CASSLNSLNTEAFF. CDR3 in DNA: TGTGCCAGCAGCTTGAACAGTTTGAACACTGAAGCTTTCTTT.

Remarks on this clonotype: This may be a read error, as it is one base from a much larger clone. V gene TRBV12-3 or TRBV12-4 combines with J gene TRBJ2-1, with 8 bases aligning to TRBD1. The CDR3 is made up of 12 amino acids. The V gene end was trimmed by 5 bases and the J gene end by 9 bases; junction bases not matched to a gene: 3. CDR3 residues: CASSQTGGEQFF. The CDR3 DNA reads as TGTGCCAGCAGTCAAACAGGGGGTGAGCAGTTCTTC.

This clonotype came up many times. This CDR3 reads CASSLVESYEQYF. The CDR3, as DNA: TGTGCCAGCAGCTTAGTTGAGAGCTACGAGCAGTACTTC. The rearrangement links TRBV11-1 to TRBJ2-7; D ambiguous. V dropped 1 base and J dropped 3 bases, with 7 bases sitting between them. Germline V gives CDR1 SGHAT, CDR2 FQDESV (reference sequence). The CDR3 totals 13 residues.

This clonotype was observed a handful of times. The gene calls are TRBV28 and TRBJ1-2; D perhaps matches TRBD1 (6 bases). The CDR3 has 12 residues. V was trimmed by 6 bases and J by 7 bases, leaving 12 bases between them. Germline loops: CDR1 MDHEN, CDR2 SYDVKM. CDR3 nucleotide sequence: TGTGCCAGCAGCCAGCCAGGGGTTGGCTACACCTTC. Its translation is CASSQPGVGYTF.

J is TRBJ2-7 and V is TRBV20-1; possible D gene TRBD1, 5 bases. Trimming pared 0 bases from V and 3 bases from J, leaving 15 bases between. CDR3 length equals 15 residues. Germline lookup yields CDR1 DFQATT and CDR2 SNEGSKA (reference sequence). The CDR3 here is CSARDQGESLYEQYF. CDR3 in DNA: TGCAGTGCTAGAGATCAGGGCGAGAGCCTCTACGAGCAGTACTTC.

This clonotype was observed a handful of times. The chain is built from TRBV7-3 and TRBJ2-2, with 7 bases matching TRBD1. The CDR3 sequence is 15 residues long. Trimming cost V 5 bases and J 3 bases; bases outside gene matches: 6. From germline, CDR1 is SGHTA and CDR2 FQGTGA. The CDR3 region is CASSVQGDDTGELFF. DNA for the CDR3: TGTGCCAGCAGCGTCCAGGGGGACGACACCGGGGAGCTGTTTTTT.

This clonotype was detected a few times. The rearrangement joins TRBV12-3 or TRBV12-4 to TRBJ2-7; the D is unclear. The CDR3 spans 11 residues. Trimming removed 6 bases at V and 5 bases at J, with 8 bases between. The CDR3 DNA follows: TGTGCCAGCAGCAAGTACCACGAGCAGTACTTC. Residues: CASSKYHEQYF.

There are a few counts of this clonotype. This chain links TRBV9 with TRBJ1-1, with D hard to call. This CDR3 comprises 13 residues. Germline V gene lookup returns CDR1 SGDLS and CDR2 YYNGEE. Trimming took off 1 base at V and 8 bases at J, with 12 bases between the two ends. The CDR3 protein is CASSVNQLGEAFF. Here the CDR3 DNA reads TGTGCCAGCAGCGTAAACCAGCTTGGAGAAGCTTTCTTT. Filled out from reference TRBV9 and TRBJ1-1, the complete variable domain reads DSGVTQTPKHLITATGQRVTLRCSPRSGDLSVYWYQQSLDQGLQFLIQYYNGEERAKGNILERFSAQQFPDLHSELNLSSLELGDSALYFCASSVNQLGEAFFGQGTRLTVV.

This clonotype was seen ten or more times. The chain combines TRBV7-3 with TRBJ2-7; TRBD1 matches at 10 bases. CDR1 and CDR2 from the germline V gene are SGHTA and FQGTGA. There are 16 residues in the CDR3. V lost 1 base and J lost 6; bases outside the gene matches: 9. The CDR3 protein is CASSLMPGQGSSEQYF. In DNA, the CDR3 is TGTGCCAGCAGCTTAATGCCGGGACAGGGGTCTTCCGAGCAGTACTTC.

In this sample, this clonotype turned up a few times. This rearrangement joins TRBV6-7 to TRBJ2-7, with D tentatively TRBD1 (6 bases). TRBV6-7 carries the ORF label, with uncertain function. This CDR3 is 17 amino acids long. Trimming removed 6 bases from V and 5 bases from J, with 26 bases in between. The CDR3 reads CASRGRQITGPWDEQYF. The CDR3 nucleotides are TGTGCCAGCAGAGGTCGTCAAATCACAGGGCCATGGGACGAGCAGTACTTC.

This chain links TRBV28 with TRBJ2-7; 9 nucleotides match TRBD1. Trimming cost V 4 bases and J 2 bases; bases outside gene matches: 6. CDR3 length: 15 residues. Germline V gives CDR1 MDHEN, CDR2 SYDVKM. The CDR3 DNA is TGTGCCAGCAGTTCTTTAGGACAGGGGCCCTACGAGCAGTACTTC. This translates into CASSSLGQGPYEQYF.

V usage is TRBV9 and J usage is TRBJ1-2, with 7 bases identical to TRBD1. The CDR3 runs 15 residues. V trimming: 4 bases; J trimming: 8 bases; junction bases outside the gene matches: 14. The germline gives CDR1 SGDLS, CDR2 YYNGEE. CDR3: CASSFQGGRWSGYTF. The CDR3 nucleotides are TGTGCCAGCAGCTTCCAGGGGGGCAGATGGTCGGGCTACACCTTC.

In this sample, this clonotype turned up a few times. The V call is TRBV7-9, the J call TRBJ1-2; D may be TRBD1 (5 bases). The V gene lost 2 bases and the J gene lost 0 bases, with 16 bases spanning the gap. Germline values: CDR1 SEHNR, CDR2 FQNEAQ (reference sequence). This CDR3 region has 17 residues. The CDR3 here is CASSLPSWGSSNYGYTF. CDR3 nucleotide sequence: TGTGCCAGCAGCTTACCGTCCTGGGGCTCATCTAACTATGGCTACACCTTC.

The chain combines TRBV9 with TRBJ1-5; possible D gene TRBD1, 5 bases. V lost 3 bases, J lost 10 bases, and 17 bases lay in between. This CDR3 comprises 14 residues. Germline assignment: CDR1 SGDLS and CDR2 YYNGEE. CDR3 DNA: TGTGCCAGCAGCGGAGGGGTGGCAGGACAACCCCAGCATTTT. The encoded protein is CASSGGVAGQPQHF.

This clonotype came up a few times. J is TRBJ2-5 and V is TRBV12-3 or TRBV12-4; weak D call: TRBD1 (6 bases). The CDR3 is made up of 16 amino acids. The V and J ends lost 2 bases and 0 bases respectively, with 13 bases between them. This chain's CDR3 is CASSLWAGEYQETQYF. CDR3 DNA: TGTGCCAGCAGTTTATGGGCAGGGGAATACCAAGAGACCCAGTACTTC.

This clonotype was observed a handful of times. V usage is TRBV7-8 and J usage is TRBJ2-4, with D unclear. Between the trimmed V and J ends, which lost 0 bases and 0 bases, there was a span of 12 bases. This CDR3 comprises 17 residues. CDR1 and CDR2 (germline): SGHVS, FQNEAQ. DNA of the CDR3: TGTGCCAGCAGCTTAGCGCGACTGGGATTAGCCAAAAACATTCAGTACTTC. Its protein is CASSLARLGLAKNIQYF.